This section outlines one T cell receptor (beta chain) sequence together with its context. Trimming left V 0 bases short and J 4 bases short, with 6 bases between. Germline V gene data show CDR1 as LNHDA and CDR2 as SQIVND (reference sequence). The CDR3 is made up of 13 amino acids. This sample was taken from a study of T-cell memory formation after mild COVID-19. TCRdb reanalysed the 5' RACE reads using MiXCR and keeps one entry per CDR3 protein. The table has a few hundred thousand distinct CDR3 sequences, roughly 15% seen once; the top ten hold roughly a fifth. The chain employs TRBV19 and TRBJ1-1; the D gene is possibly TRBD1 (5 bases). Sequences were obtained from PBMCs or a T cell subset sorted from them (not recorded which). The clonotype originates from a man between 18 and 35 years old who had mild COVID-19 (a few samples of this study predate the infection). Cell type and time point are not known. CDR3 nucleotide sequence: TGTGCCAGTAGTATAGAGGGGCGCACTGAAGCTTTCTTT. This sequence encodes CASSIEGRTEAFF.